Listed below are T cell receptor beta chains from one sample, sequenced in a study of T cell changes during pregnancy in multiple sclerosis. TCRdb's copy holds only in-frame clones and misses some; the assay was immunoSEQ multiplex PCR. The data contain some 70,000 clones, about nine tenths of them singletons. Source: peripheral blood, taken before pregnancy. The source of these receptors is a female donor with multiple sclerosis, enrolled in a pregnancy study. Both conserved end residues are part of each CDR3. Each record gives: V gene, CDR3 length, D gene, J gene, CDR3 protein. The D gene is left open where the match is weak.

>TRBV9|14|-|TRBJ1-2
CASSDPRRNYGYTF
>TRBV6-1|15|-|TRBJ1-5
CASSIEQATNQPQHF
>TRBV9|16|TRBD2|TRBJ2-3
CASSVGLGGETDTQYF
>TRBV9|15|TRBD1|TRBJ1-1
CASSAGQGVNTEAFF
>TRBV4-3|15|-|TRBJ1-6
CASSQATRSNSPLHF
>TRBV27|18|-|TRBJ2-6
CASGGTGTVFSGANVLTF
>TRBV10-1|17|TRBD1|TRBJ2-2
CASSGHGQDTNTGELFF
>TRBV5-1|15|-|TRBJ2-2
CASSLAGLNTGELFF
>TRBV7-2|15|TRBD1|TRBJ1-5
CASSFRQGSNQPQHF
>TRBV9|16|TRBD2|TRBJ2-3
CASSVEGGRARDTQYF
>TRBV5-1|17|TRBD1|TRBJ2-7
CASSLVGQGRISYEQYF
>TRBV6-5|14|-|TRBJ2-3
CASSYSAGERMQYF
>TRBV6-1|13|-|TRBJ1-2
CASSEAPGYGYTF
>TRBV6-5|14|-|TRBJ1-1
CASSYRQPNTEAFF
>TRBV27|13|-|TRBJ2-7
CASSIGQSYEQYF
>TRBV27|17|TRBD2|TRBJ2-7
CASSFYPGLAGGYEQYF
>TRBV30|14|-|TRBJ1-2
CAWTPLDSRHGYTF
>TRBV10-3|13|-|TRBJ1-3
CAIFRTAGNTIYF
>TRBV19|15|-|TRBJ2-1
CASSIVAGAPNEQFF
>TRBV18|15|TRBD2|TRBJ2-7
CASSPTGLASYEQYF
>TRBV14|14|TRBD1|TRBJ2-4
CASSSQGAKNIQYF
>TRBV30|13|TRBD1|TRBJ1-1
CAWSLDGDRMAFF
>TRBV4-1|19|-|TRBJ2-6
CASSQDSLQLISGANVLTF
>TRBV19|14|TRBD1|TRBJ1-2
CASSMGDRAYGYTF
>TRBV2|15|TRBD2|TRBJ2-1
CASSEWGGPSNEQFF
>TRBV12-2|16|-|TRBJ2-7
CASRSMAKDMNHEQYF
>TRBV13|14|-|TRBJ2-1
CASSLERQDNEQFF
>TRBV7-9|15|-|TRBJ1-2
CASSADHPGDYGYTF
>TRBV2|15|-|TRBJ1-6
CASMAESSYNSPLHF
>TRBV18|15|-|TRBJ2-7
CASSPPGLFSYEQYF
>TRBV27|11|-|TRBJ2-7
CASSRGNEQYF
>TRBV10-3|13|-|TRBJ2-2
CAIRAGNTGELFF
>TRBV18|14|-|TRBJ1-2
CASSPSEENYGYTF
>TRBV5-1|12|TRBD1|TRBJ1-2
CASSGRDRGYTF
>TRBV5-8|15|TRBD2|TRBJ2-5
CASSPGAGAQETQYF
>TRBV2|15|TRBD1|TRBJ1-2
CASSEEMTGRYGYTF
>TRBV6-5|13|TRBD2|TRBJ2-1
CASSSLAGNEQFF
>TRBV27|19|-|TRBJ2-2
CASSFTRSGLSRGTGELFF
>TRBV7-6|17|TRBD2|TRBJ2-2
CASRKSSGSRDTGELFF
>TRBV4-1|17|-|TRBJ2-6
CASSQGLESSGANVLTF
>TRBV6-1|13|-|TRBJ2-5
CASSEGNQETQYF
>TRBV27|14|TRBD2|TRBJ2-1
CASSIGTSENEQFF
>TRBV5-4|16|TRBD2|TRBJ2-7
CASSLGGSGIVYEQYF
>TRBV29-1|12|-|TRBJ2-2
CSVESVSGELFF
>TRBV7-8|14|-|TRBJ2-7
CASSLKQYSYEQYF
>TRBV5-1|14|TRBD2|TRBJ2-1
CASSSGTMINEQFF
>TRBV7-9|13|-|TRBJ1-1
CASSSKGAGEAFF